Listed here are 8 T cell receptor beta chains from one sample, sequenced in a study of blood T cell repertoires in COVID-19. Measured with immunoSEQ multiplex PCR; TCRdb has only the in-frame clones, and not every one. The table lists approximately 230,000 clones, just over 85% of them singletons. The sequenced sample was peripheral blood. These receptors were taken from a man aged 25 to 45 who had recovered from COVID-19.

This clone appeared once. The rearrangement joins TRBV3-1 (or the pseudogene TRBV3-2) to TRBJ1-1; D possibly corresponds to TRBD1 (6 bases). Between the trimmed V and J ends, which lost 8 bases and 3 bases, there was a span of 19 bases. Germline V gene sequence: CDR1 LGHDT, CDR2 YNNKEL (reference sequence). The CDR3 totals 15 residues. The CDR3 nucleotides read TGTGCCAGCCGTCATACCGGGACAACCGACACTGAAGCTTTCTTT. It is translated as CASRHTGTTDTEAFF.

J is TRBJ2-7 and V is TRBV7-2, with D perhaps TRBD1 (6 bases). The CDR3 contains 15 residues. Deletions cut 3 bases from V and 0 bases from J, with 12 bases between. The germline V gene has CDR1 SGHTA and CDR2 FQGNSA. CDR3 in DNA: TGTGCCAGCAGCTTGGGGGACACTCTCTCCTACGAGCAGTACTTC. Translating it yields CASSLGDTLSYEQYF.

This rearrangement joins TRBV4-2 to TRBJ1-2; 8 nucleotides line up with TRBD1. The CDR3 spans 16 residues. After removal of 4 bases from V and 8 bases from J, the junction contained 15 bases not matched to a gene. Germline V CDR1 and CDR2: LGHNA, YNFKEQ. DNA for the CDR3: TGTGCCAGCAGCCCCCGACCGGGACAGGACATGGCCGGCTACACCTTC. It codes for CASSPRPGQDMAGYTF.

A few counts support this clone. The chain has TRBV4-3 and TRBJ1-2, with D possibly matching TRBD1 (6 bases). The V and J ends lost 4 bases and 1 base respectively, with 13 bases between them. This CDR3 has 15 amino acids. CDR1 is LGHNA, CDR2 YSLEER, per germline. CDR3 region: CASSPTIRGNYGYTF. The DNA of the CDR3 is TGCGCCAGCAGCCCAACGATCAGGGGTAACTATGGCTACACCTTC.

This chain links TRBV19 with TRBJ1-4; no definite D call. The germline gives CDR1 LNHDA, CDR2 SQIVND (reference sequence). Trimming removed 1 base at V and 7 bases at J, with 13 bases between. This CDR3 is 15 amino acids long. Written as DNA, the CDR3 is TGTGCCAGTAGTATAGTGGTCTTGGGAGGTGAAAAACTGTTTTTT. It codes for CASSIVVLGGEKLFF. Variable domain in full (rest from reference TRBV19 and TRBJ1-4): DGGITQSPKYLFRKEGQNVTLSCEQNLNHDAMYWYRQDPGQGLRLIYYSQIVNDFQKGDIAEGYSVSREKKESFPLTVTSAQKNPTAFYLCASSIVVLGGEKLFFGSGTQLSVL.

This chain links TRBV4-1 with TRBJ1-4; TRBD1 matches 7 bases. Germline-derived CDR1 and CDR2 are MGHRA and YSYEKL. This CDR3 spans 15 amino acids. V lost 0 bases, J lost 5 bases, and 3 bases stayed unmatched. CDR3 loop: CASSQEGTANEKLFF. CDR3 DNA: TGCGCCAGCAGCCAAGAAGGGACAGCGAATGAAAAACTGTTTTTT.

The chain links TRBV3-1 (or the pseudogene TRBV3-2) to TRBJ1-1; unclear D gene. The germline CDR1 and CDR2 sequences are LGHDT and YNNKEL (reference sequence). This CDR3 region has 13 residues. V lost 0 bases and J lost 4, with 6 bases in between. For the CDR3, the DNA is TGTGCCAGCAGCCAAGATCATTCCACTGAAGCTTTCTTT. Protein: CASSQDHSTEAFF.

The chain has TRBV3-1 (or the pseudogene TRBV3-2) and TRBJ2-1; 7 bases map to TRBD1. The CDR3 sequence is 15 residues long. The germline CDR1 and CDR2 sequences are LGHDT and YNNKEL (reference sequence). V lost 4 bases and J lost 6; bases outside the gene matches: 9. The chain's CDR3 is CASSPQGPIVNEQFF. The DNA of the CDR3 is TGTGCCAGCAGCCCACAGGGGCCGATTGTCAATGAGCAGTTCTTC.